This T cell receptor beta chain stems from a study of T cell repertoires in aging, cancer and after chemotherapy. This clonotype is deemed medium-sized. Trimming cost V 4 bases and J 1 base; bases outside gene matches: 5. Germline V gene data show CDR1 as SGHDT and CDR2 as YYEEEE. The CDR3 length is 15 residues. TRB rearrangements spanning V, D and J were amplified using mixed TRB-A/B primers. TCRdb fed the multiplex PCR reads into MiXCR, producing one record per CDR3 protein. Of around 2,500 distinct CDR3 sequences listed, about 35% are singletons. Amplification of TCR beta used genomic DNA extracted from peripheral blood.

The chain couples TRBV5-6 to TRBJ1-2; 9 nucleotides align to TRBD1. The source of this sequence is a human donor with a solid tumor. The sample taken for sequencing was blood. CDR3 region: CASSHGTGFNYGYTF. As DNA, the CDR3 is TGTGCCAGCAGCCACGGGACAGGGTTTAACTATGGCTACACCTTC.